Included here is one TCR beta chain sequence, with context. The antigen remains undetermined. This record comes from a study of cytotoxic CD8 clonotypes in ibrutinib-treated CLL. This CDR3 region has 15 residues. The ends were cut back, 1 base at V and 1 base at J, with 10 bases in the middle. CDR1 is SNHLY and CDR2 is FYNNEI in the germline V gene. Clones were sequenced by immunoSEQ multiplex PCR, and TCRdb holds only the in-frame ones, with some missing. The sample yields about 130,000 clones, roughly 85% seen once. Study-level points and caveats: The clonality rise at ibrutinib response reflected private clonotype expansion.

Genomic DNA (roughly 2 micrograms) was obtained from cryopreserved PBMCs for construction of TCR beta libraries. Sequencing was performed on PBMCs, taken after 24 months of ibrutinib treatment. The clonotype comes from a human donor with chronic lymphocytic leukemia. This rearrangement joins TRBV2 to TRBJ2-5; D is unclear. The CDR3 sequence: CASSEVLGSQETQYF. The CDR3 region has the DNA TGTGCCAGCAGTGAAGTGTTAGGGTCCCAAGAGACCCAGTACTTC.